This TCR beta chain was sequenced for a study of shared clonotypes between healthy human individuals (dated by TCRdb to 2018 to 2021). In the study overall: Three men and a couple of women, aged 18 to 49 years, made up the cohort. To estimate repertoire size and how much clonotype sharing occurs between individuals, the study deeply sequenced the blood TCR repertoires of several healthy adults. Different laboratories and diverse techniques were used to prepare libraries and sequence TCR repertoires, to increase sequencing depth and limit assay-specific biases. Between about 0.8 and 8.9 billion PBMCs per donor were obtained by leukapheresis. Results and caveats for the whole study, not just this receptor: Sampling was limited to blood, and TCR repertoires in tissue likely differ from TCR repertoires in blood. Pairwise subsampling led to the expectation that sequencing depth would affect the degree of clonotype sharing among donors. Because the study included a small number of donors, the genetic and exposure-history diversity represented was limited.

From the cysteine up to the phenylalanine, the CDR3 has a length of 14 residues. Only the CDR3 DNA is retained, 42 bases long and in frame from the first base. Relative to germline, V is 6 bases shorter and J is 3 bases shorter, with 14 bases between their ends. Taken from the germline V gene, the CDR1 and CDR2 loops are MDHEN and SYDVKM. Details on this clone: The clone's antigen remains unknown. No per-base quality is available; no much larger clone lies one base away.

The donors were healthy, HIV-negative adults with no recently reported acute infections or vaccinations. All donors were Caucasian adults living in Nashville, Tennessee, USA. For unsorted samples, roughly 91 million PBMCs were counted, and genomic DNA was extracted using the QIAamp DNA Blood Mini kit. After blood collection by leukapheresis, PBMCs were isolated using Ficoll-Histopaque density gradient centrifugation and then cryopreserved in the vapor phase of liquid nitrogen. TCR CDR3 regions were amplified from genomic DNA by multiplex PCR using the deep immunoSEQ assay. For each cell subset, the extracted genomic DNA was distributed evenly across all wells of several immunoSEQ 96-well plates, and each plate served as one replicate. For unsorted PBMC, approximately 290 ng of genomic DNA, equivalent to about 30,000 T cell genomes, went into each replicate PCR. Genomic DNA from unsorted PBMC was sequenced over ten immunoSEQ deep assay plates. The purified libraries were quantified using a Qubit 3.0 fluorometer, sized with a Bioanalyzer 2100, and then quantified again using the KAPA Library Quantification kit. Each immunoSEQ 96-well plate was sequenced on its own single-read 150-cycle Illumina NextSeq 550 flow cell. For the original study's pipeline: Because the immunoSEQ output included only junctional sequences and no quality scores, the filtering could not be the same as the filtering used for full-length reads. To assign V/J genes and CDR3, sequences were annotated using PyIR, a Python wrapper for IgBLAST v1.9, with IMGT germline references. Reads were removed for weak V/J assignments (E-value above 1e-6), missing CDR3, stop codons, out-of-frame junctions, or ambiguous translated residues. V3J clonotypes were defined by identical inferred V gene, J gene, and CDR3 amino acid sequence. The percentage overlap between two repertoires was calculated by dividing the number of shared unique clonotypes by the size of the smaller repertoire. RTK rarefaction, the Chao1 estimator, and Recon v2.1 estimates of unobserved clonotypes were used to assess repertoire richness. In TCRdb, the immuneACCESS table is reduced to in-frame sequences with V and J assigned. These tables do not hold every clone; where another copy was compared, an unresolved V gene accounts for under half, and the others remain unexplained. Clone size and the V and J calls come from that table; the DNA yielded D and trimming. This sample comprises around 450,000 clones, around 79% of them detected only once. The top ten constitute over 10% of the sample.

The clonotype was recovered from a middle-aged woman in good health. Some clones in this sample may be carry-over from other donors' samples. The V and J genes are TRBV28 and TRBJ1-2, and perhaps TRBD1 as D gene, on 6 matching bases. The sample taken for sequencing was PBMCs. The nucleotide sequence is given as TGTGCCAGCAGCACCGGGACACCTGACTATGGCTACACCTTC. This sequence encodes CASSTGTPDYGYTF.